This passage covers 11 T cell receptor beta chains from one sample sequenced in a study of identical twins. TCRdb fed the 5' RACE reads into MiXCR, producing one record per CDR3 protein. The sample lists 400,000 to 500,000 distinct CDR3 sequences; about 18% were seen once. Specimen: naive T cells sorted from blood. These receptors originate from a man aged 50 to 59 in good health.

This clonotype was seen ten or more times. The chain joins TRBV7-2 to TRBJ2-7; D remains ambiguous. The CDR3 length is 14 residues. Germline CDR1 is SGHTA and CDR2 is FQGNSA. Trimming stripped 2 bases from V and 2 bases from J, with 10 bases between. Written as DNA, the CDR3 is TGTGCCAGCAGCTTAATTCTAGACGCCTACGAGCAGTACTTC. As protein: CASSLILDAYEQYF.

The chain couples TRBV29-1 to TRBJ2-7, with TRBD1 matching 9 bases. Looked up from germline, CDR1 is SQVTM and CDR2 is ANQGSEA. V trimming: 6 bases; J trimming: 6 bases; junction bases outside the gene matches: 6. This CDR3 is 12 amino acids long. The CDR3 loop reads CSVETGGLEQYF. The CDR3 nucleotides are TGCAGCGTAGAGACAGGGGGACTCGAGCAGTACTTC.

The chain links TRBV19 to TRBJ2-7, with D maybe TRBD1 (6 bases). V lost 5 bases and J 6 bases, leaving 14 bases between the germline ends. Per germline, CDR1 LNHDA and CDR2 SQIVND (reference sequence). This CDR3 is built from 13 residues. In DNA, the CDR3 is TGTGCCAGTAGTCAGGGGCCCTCCCGCGAGCAGTACTTC. This encodes CASSQGPSREQYF. Drawing the rest from reference TRBV19 and TRBJ2-7, the complete variable domain is DGGITQSPKYLFRKEGQNVTLSCEQNLNHDAMYWYRQDPGQGLRLIYYSQIVNDFQKGDIAEGYSVSREKKESFPLTVTSAQKNPTAFYLCASSQGPSREQYFGPGTRLTVT.

CDR3 nucleotides: TGCAGTGCTAGAGGTAGGGGACGCGCTGAAGCTTTCTTT. Translating gives CSARGRGRAEAFF. The chain combines TRBV20-1 with TRBJ1-1; D may be TRBD1 (5 bases). Germline V gives CDR1 DFQATT, CDR2 SNEGSKA (reference sequence). This CDR3 contains 13 residues. The ends were cut back, 1 base at V and 6 bases at J, with 12 bases in the middle.

This clonotype was detected a few times. The V gene is TRBV10-2, the J gene TRBJ1-2, with D maybe TRBD1 (5 bases). The CDR3 is 15 residues long. V was clipped by 0 bases and J by 4 bases, with 12 bases between them. Per the germline V gene, CDR1 is WSHSY and CDR2 is SAAADI. This chain's CDR3 is CASSESTAVAYGYTF. The CDR3 region has the DNA TGCGCCAGCAGTGAGTCGACAGCTGTGGCCTATGGCTACACCTTC.

This chain links TRBV10-3 with TRBJ1-2; tentative D call: TRBD1 (5 bases). The germline V gene encodes CDR1 ENHRY and CDR2 SYGVKD. The CDR3 runs to 14 residues. V shed 0 bases and J shed 8 bases, with 13 bases lying between them. The CDR3 DNA is TGTGCCATCAGTGAGTCACGGGGGGAGGACGGCTACACCTTC. Its translation: CAISESRGEDGYTF.

In its sample, this clonotype was seen many times. This chain connects TRBV6-5 to TRBJ2-5; TRBD2 might be the D (5 bases). This CDR3 comprises 15 residues. The V gene lost 2 bases and the J gene lost 7 bases, with 17 bases spanning the gap. CDR1 MNHEY and CDR2 SVGAGI come from the germline V gene. The CDR3 DNA reads TGTGCCAGCAGTTACGTTGGCGTACAAGGAGGGACCCAGTACTTC. It codes for CASSYVGVQGGTQYF.

This rearrangement joins TRBV6-2 or TRBV6-3 to TRBJ1-4; no definite D call. CDR3 length: 13 amino acids. From germline, CDR1 is MNHEY and CDR2 SVGEGT. Trimming cost V 2 bases and J 5 bases, with 6 bases left between them. The CDR3 DNA is TGTGCCAGCAGTTACGGAGGGAATGAAAAACTGTTTTTT. It translates to CASSYGGNEKLFF.

The V gene is TRBV10-3, the J gene TRBJ2-7; D remains ambiguous. V was clipped by 6 bases and J by 12 bases, with 24 bases between them. In germline, CDR1 is ENHRY, CDR2 SYGVKD. This CDR3 contains 14 residues. CDR3 DNA: TGTGCCATCAGCCAGCCTGGGTCAGGCTGGGGTGTGTACTTC. Protein sequence: CAISQPGSGWGVYF.

The chain joins TRBV10-3 to TRBJ2-7; 8 bases match TRBD2. Germline V gene sequence: CDR1 ENHRY, CDR2 SYGVKD. With 7 bases clipped from V and 3 bases from J, the junction kept 8 bases outside the gene matches. The CDR3 length is 14 residues. CDR3 region: CAINSGSVLYEQYF. The DNA for the CDR3 is TGTGCCATCAACAGCGGGAGCGTTCTCTACGAGCAGTACTTC.

This clonotype has at least ten counts. V and J are TRBV5-1 and TRBJ2-3, with 8 positions matching TRBD2. Germline loops: CDR1 SGHRS, CDR2 YFSETQ. Losses at the gene ends were 2 bases for V and 2 bases for J; bases not matched to a gene: 13. The length of the CDR3 is 18 residues. This CDR3 reads CASSFGLAGLEATDTQYF. CDR3 in DNA: TGCGCCAGCAGCTTCGGTCTAGCGGGTCTGGAGGCCACAGATACGCAGTATTTT.